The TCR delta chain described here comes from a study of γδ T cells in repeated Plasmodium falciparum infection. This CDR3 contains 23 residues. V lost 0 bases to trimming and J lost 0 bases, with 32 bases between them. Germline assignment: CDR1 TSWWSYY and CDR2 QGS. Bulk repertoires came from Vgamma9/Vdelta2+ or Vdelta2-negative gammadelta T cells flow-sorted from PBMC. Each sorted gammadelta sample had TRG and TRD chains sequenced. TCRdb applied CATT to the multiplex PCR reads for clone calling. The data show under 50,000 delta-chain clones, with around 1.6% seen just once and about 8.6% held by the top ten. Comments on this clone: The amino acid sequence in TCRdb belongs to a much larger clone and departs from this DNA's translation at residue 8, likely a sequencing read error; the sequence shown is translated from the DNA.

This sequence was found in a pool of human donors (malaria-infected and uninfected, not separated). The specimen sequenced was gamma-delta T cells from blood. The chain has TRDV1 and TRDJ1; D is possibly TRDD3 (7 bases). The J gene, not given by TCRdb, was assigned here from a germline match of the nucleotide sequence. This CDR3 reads CALGELTPSGSPGGYKYTDKLIF. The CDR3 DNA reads TGTGCTCTTGGGGAACTTACCCCTTCCGGCAGTCCTGGGGGCTACAAGTACACCGATAAACTCATCTTT.